The T cell receptor (beta chain) under discussion was sequenced for a study of cytomegalovirus exposure and HLA in healthy donors. TCRdb's copy holds only in-frame clones and misses some; the assay was immunoSEQ multiplex PCR. The sample contains 110,000 or so clones, about 91% of which appear only once. V shed 0 bases and J shed 0 bases, with 12 bases lying between them. The CDR3 has 16 amino acids. The germline CDR1 and CDR2 sequences are SGHRS and YFSETQ. Separate from the roughly 700-subject first cohort, the 120-subject validation cohort was the one that the donors belonged to. On this clone itself: Its antigen is as yet unknown.

Points from the study as a whole: Reported results showed that the classifier diagnosed cytomegalovirus status with high specificity and sensitivity. It was confirmed in vitro that a few of the CMV-associated chains were specific for CMV antigens. Among TCR beta chains, those listed as cytomegalovirus-associated numbered over 150.

The source material was PBMCs. The sequence derives from a man between 18 and 29 years old in good health and CMV-seronegative. J is TRBJ1-1 and V is TRBV5-1; D uncertain. DNA of the CDR3: TGCGCCAGCAGCTTGGAATTCGGGGAGGTGAACACTGAAGCTTTCTTT. It translates to CASSLEFGEVNTEAFF.